A selection of T cell receptor beta chains follows, all from one sample in a study of cytotoxic CD8 clonotypes in ibrutinib-treated CLL. The method was immunoSEQ multiplex PCR; TCRdb's version includes in-frame clones alone and lacks a portion of them. The repertoire holds 150,000 to 250,000 clones, 72% seen once, with around an eighth in the top ten. Here the sequenced sample was PBMCs, taken after 24 months of ibrutinib treatment. The receptors were sampled from a human donor with chronic lymphocytic leukemia. Each CDR3 is given with its conserved first and last residue. D genes are given only for firm matches. Size is omitted from some rows. Given values are once, few, many or a class for expanded clones.

v_gene	abundance	j_gene	d_gene	CDR3aa	CDR3nt
TRBV2	.	TRBJ2-1	TRBD2	CASSGGSNSGSSYNEQFF	TGTGCCAGCAGCGGCGGATCCAATAGCGGGAGCTCCTACAATGAGCAGTTCTTC
TRBV5-4	.	TRBJ2-3	TRBD2	CASSLRSGRDTQYF	TGTGCCAGCAGCTTGAGAAGCGGGAGAGATACGCAGTATTTT
TRBV18	.	TRBJ2-5	.	CASSSQETQYF	TGTGCCAGCTCATCACAAGAGACCCAGTACTTC
TRBV7-2	.	TRBJ1-1	TRBD1	CASSPRQGVAEAFF	TGTGCCAGCAGCCCCCGACAGGGAGTGGCTGAAGCTTTCTTT
TRBV7-3	.	TRBJ2-1	TRBD2	CASSPSGSLYNEQFF	TGTGCCAGCAGCCCTAGCGGGAGCCTATACAATGAGCAGTTCTTC
TRBV15	.	TRBJ2-5	.	CATSRDVSGQETQYF	TGTGCCACCAGCAGAGATGTCAGCGGCCAAGAGACCCAGTACTTC
TRBV4-2	.	TRBJ2-3	.	CASSQARDTDTQYF	TGTGCCAGCAGCCAAGCCAGGGACACAGATACGCAGTATTTT
TRBV6-6	.	TRBJ2-7	.	CASSYSPGASPEQYF	TGTGCCAGCAGTTACTCACCGGGGGCGTCCCCCGAGCAGTACTTC
TRBV18	.	TRBJ1-4	.	CASSPPHGHNEKLFF	TGTGCCAGCTCACCCCCCCACGGGCATAATGAAAAACTGTTTTTT
TRBV11-2	.	TRBJ2-2	TRBD2	CASSLRASGTGELFF	TGTGCCAGCAGCTTACGCGCTAGCGGGACCGGGGAGCTGTTTTTT
TRBV27	once	TRBJ2-3	.	CASSYLGASGVDTQYF	TGTGCCAGCAGTTACCTAGGAGCCTCCGGGGTGGATACGCAGTATTTT
TRBV4-3	once	TRBJ2-7	.	CASSQELGRTYEQYF	TGCGCCAGCAGCCAAGAATTGGGCAGGACCTACGAGCAGTACTTC
TRBV6-5	.	TRBJ1-2	TRBD1	CASSYSISQGDGYTF	TGTGCCAGCAGTTACTCGATAAGTCAGGGGGATGGCTACACCTTC
TRBV4-2	few	TRBJ2-2	TRBD2	CASSQDDGRAKGELFF	TGTGCCAGCAGCCAAGATGACGGGAGGGCCAAAGGGGAGCTGTTTTTT
TRBV6-5	.	TRBJ2-1	.	CASSLIPRDEQFF	TGTGCCAGCAGTTTAATCCCGCGGGATGAGCAGTTCTTC
TRBV5-1	.	TRBJ2-1	TRBD1	CASSAVPGQEIEQFF	TGCGCCAGCAGCGCGGTACCGGGACAGGAAATTGAGCAGTTCTTC
TRBV10-3	.	TRBJ1-1	TRBD1	CAIDQGAGTEAFF	TGTGCCATCGACCAGGGGGCCGGCACTGAAGCTTTCTTT
TRBV7-2	.	TRBJ1-2	.	CASSYDSYGYTF	TGTGCCAGCAGCTACGACAGCTATGGCTACACCTTC
TRBV27	.	TRBJ1-2	.	CASSLWTGHYGYTF	TGTGCCAGCAGTTTATGGACCGGACACTATGGCTACACCTTC
TRBV7-9	few	TRBJ2-1	TRBD2	CASSFGGLAVYNEQFF	TGTGCCAGCAGCTTTGGGGGACTAGCGGTCTACAATGAGCAGTTCTTC
TRBV7-9	.	TRBJ2-5	.	CASSEEVFRRTQYF	TGTGCCAGCAGTGAAGAGGTATTTCGGCGGACCCAGTACTTC
TRBV18	few	TRBJ2-5	TRBD1	CASSLGQGAAGTQYF	TGTGCCAGCTCACTAGGACAGGGGGCGGCAGGGACCCAGTACTTC
TRBV5-4	.	TRBJ2-3	TRBD2	CASRLAGVTDTQYF	TGTGCCAGTCGACTAGCGGGAGTAACAGATACGCAGTATTTT
TRBV5-1	.	TRBJ2-2	.	CASNYRAGELFF	TGCGCCAGCAACTACAGGGCCGGGGAGCTGTTTTTT
TRBV9	.	TRBJ2-5	TRBD1	CASSVGLQGMLETQYF	TGTGCCAGCAGCGTAGGTCTACAGGGGATGTTAGAGACCCAGTACTTC
TRBV28	few	TRBJ2-3	.	CASSLGRTGYTDTQYF	TGTGCCAGCAGTTTAGGGAGAACGGGGTACACAGATACGCAGTATTTT
TRBV29-1	.	TRBJ1-1	.	CSVGHLGMNTEAFF	TGCAGCGTGGGGCATTTAGGCATGAACACTGAAGCTTTCTTT
TRBV27	once	TRBJ2-1	TRBD2	CASSFTGTSGRGSDEQFF	TGTGCCAGCAGTTTCACAGGGACTAGCGGGAGAGGTTCGGATGAGCAGTTCTTC
TRBV5-1	.	TRBJ1-1	.	CASSLTEGVEAFF	TGCGCCAGCAGCTTGACGGAGGGAGTGGAAGCTTTCTTT
TRBV9	.	TRBJ2-1	TRBD2	CASSVSFLAGRYNEQFF	TGTGCCAGCAGCGTAAGTTTCCTAGCGGGGCGATACAATGAGCAGTTCTTC
TRBV5-4	few	TRBJ1-3	TRBD1	CASSLDRGRDTIYF	TGTGCCAGCAGCTTGGACAGGGGGCGGGACACCATATATTTT
TRBV29-1	.	TRBJ1-4	TRBD1	CSAQGASNEKLFF	TGCAGCGCCCAGGGGGCAAGTAATGAAAAACTGTTTTTT
TRBV29-1	once	TRBJ2-1	.	CSVSRSGSSYNEQFF	TGCAGCGTTTCCCGATCGGGAAGCTCCTACAATGAGCAGTTCTTC
TRBV7-3	.	TRBJ2-3	.	CASSLGGSADTQYF	TGTGCCAGCAGCTTAGGGGGGAGCGCAGATACGCAGTATTTT
TRBV6-5	.	TRBJ2-1	TRBD2	CASNRGLAGNNEQFF	TGTGCCAGCAATAGAGGACTAGCGGGCAACAATGAGCAGTTCTTC
TRBV7-6	.	TRBJ2-7	.	CASSFSQSGGSYEQYF	TGTGCCAGCAGCTTCTCGCAAAGCGGCGGCTCCTACGAGCAGTACTTC
TRBV28	.	TRBJ2-7	.	CASRTGGDRYEQYF	TGTGCCAGCAGGACTGGGGGGGACAGGTACGAGCAGTACTTC
TRBV5-1	.	TRBJ1-4	.	CASSFGATNEKLFF	TGCGCCAGCAGCTTCGGCGCAACTAATGAAAAACTGTTTTTT
TRBV29-1	.	TRBJ2-5	.	CSVEDWGDPRETQYF	TGCAGCGTTGAAGATTGGGGGGACCCAAGAGAGACCCAGTACTTC
TRBV28	.	TRBJ2-1	TRBD1	CASRPRPGQPNEQFF	TGTGCCAGCAGACCCCGTCCGGGACAGCCCAATGAGCAGTTCTTC
TRBV7-9	many	TRBJ2-1	.	CASSSPSIRSYNEQFF	TGTGCCAGCAGCTCACCTAGCATAAGATCCTACAATGAGCAGTTCTTC
TRBV9	.	TRBJ2-2	TRBD2	CASSVASLAGEIGELFF	TGTGCCAGCAGCGTAGCTAGCCTAGCGGGAGAGATCGGGGAGCTGTTTTTT
TRBV27	.	TRBJ1-5	TRBD1	CASSRRQGSSNQPQHF	TGTGCCAGCAGTCGCCGACAGGGTTCAAGCAATCAGCCCCAGCATTTT
TRBV2	few	TRBJ1-5	.	CASSAGRNQPQHF	TGTGCCAGCAGTGCCGGGAGGAATCAGCCCCAGCATTTT
TRBV7-9	.	TRBJ2-1	TRBD2	CASSAKTSGQTYNEQFF	TGTGCCAGCAGCGCAAAGACTAGCGGGCAGACCTACAATGAGCAGTTCTTC
TRBV7-7	few	TRBJ1-5	.	CASSLDSNQPQHF	TGTGCCAGCAGCTTAGACAGCAATCAGCCCCAGCATTTT
TRBV30	.	TRBJ2-7	TRBD1	CAWSTRTGPYEQYF	TGTGCCTGGAGTACCCGGACAGGACCCTACGAGCAGTACTTC
TRBV30	.	TRBJ2-7	TRBD2	CAWSELAGADEQYF	TGTGCCTGGAGTGAGTTAGCGGGAGCCGACGAGCAGTACTTC
TRBV10-1	.	TRBJ2-1	TRBD2	CASSEFSGRVSEQFF	TGCGCCAGCAGTGAGTTTAGCGGGAGAGTCAGTGAGCAGTTCTTC
TRBV7-8	.	TRBJ2-1	.	CASRPADTTRSNEQFF	TGTGCCAGCAGGCCGGCCGACACTACTCGTAGCAATGAGCAGTTCTTC